This T cell receptor (beta chain) is from a study of blood T cell repertoires in COVID-19. Study summary: Samples came from the United States, Italy and Spain, spanning acute and convalescent COVID-19. From T cells, B-cell-depleted T cells, or PBMCs came the material, which was cDNA or gDNA.

Germline V gene lookup returns CDR1 DFQATT and CDR2 SNEGSKA (reference sequence). Losses at the gene ends were 3 bases for V and 4 bases for J; bases not matched to a gene: 8. CDR3 length equals 14 residues. Original data processing: Estimation of nucleated cell counts relied on the amplification of reference gene primers. Clones were read by immunoSEQ multiplex PCR, and TCRdb kept only the in-frame ones, dropping some. The V and J calls and clone size were taken over from that table, and D and trimming were inferred from the DNA. The sample gives fewer than 50,000 clones, less than 70% of which show up once; roughly 6.3% is in the top ten.

The sequencing sample was made of peripheral blood. The chain is built from TRBV20-1 and TRBJ2-7, with 8 bases identical to TRBD2. This TCR derives from a man aged 80 or over with acute or convalescent COVID-19. The CDR3 is CSASSAGGPYEQYF. The DNA of the CDR3 is TGCAGTGCTAGTAGCGCGGGAGGCCCATACGAGCAGTACTTC.